The 18 T cell receptor beta chains below all came from one sample that was sequenced in a study of cytomegalovirus exposure and HLA in healthy donors. Primers: 60 Vbeta forward and 13 Jbeta reverse. Sequencing used immunoSEQ multiplex PCR; TCRdb keeps in-frame clones, though not all of them. The data contain about 120,000 clones, around 85% of them singletons. The specimen was PBMCs. Receptors were obtained from a man aged 30-40 years in good health and CMV-seronegative.

This clone has a handful of counts. CDR3 DNA: TGCGCCAGCAGTGACGGGACAGGGCGCAACCAGTACTTC. Protein sequence: CASSDGTGRNQYF. The J gene is TRBJ2-7, the V gene TRBV10-1; TRBD1 aligns across 9 bases. The ends lost 3 bases at V and 10 bases at J; junction bases unmatched: 7. Germline V gene lookup returns CDR1 WNHNN and CDR2 SYGVQD (reference sequence). The length of the CDR3 is 13 residues.

The rearrangement uses TRBV10-3 and TRBJ2-2; 13 nucleotides align to TRBD2. The germline gives CDR1 ENHRY, CDR2 SYGVKD. The CDR3 extends over 17 amino acids. The ends lost 1 base at V and 6 bases at J; junction bases unmatched: 5. For the CDR3, the DNA is TGTGCCATCAGTGAGTTGAGGACTAGCGGGGGACCCGGGGAGCTGTTTTTT. This gives the protein CAISELRTSGGPGELFF.

The chain has TRBV27 and TRBJ1-2; TRBD1 matches at 7 bases. This CDR3 has 15 residues. Germline V gene lookup returns CDR1 MNHEY and CDR2 SMNVEV (reference sequence). The V and J ends lost 3 bases and 8 bases, in that order; junction bases with no gene match: 12. CDR3 nucleotides: TGTGCCAGCAGTTTGGAACTTAGGACAGGAGACGGCTACACCTTC. It codes for CASSLELRTGDGYTF.

The chain has TRBV6-6 and TRBJ2-5; 9 nucleotides align to TRBD1. Matching the DNA end better, TRBJ2-7 makes the J call doubtful. The V gene's germline CDR1 is MNHNY and CDR2 SVGAGI (reference sequence). The CDR3 runs to 13 residues. For the CDR3, the DNA is TGTGCCAGCAGTTACTGGGACAGGGACGAGCAGTACTTC. Translated, it gives CASSYWDRDEQYF.

This clone appeared a single time. V usage is TRBV6-1 and J usage is TRBJ1-6; 7 bases align to TRBD1. The ends lost 5 bases at V and 10 bases at J; junction bases unmatched: 8. Germline V gene data show CDR1 as MNHNS and CDR2 as SASEGT. The CDR3 totals 14 residues. The CDR3 nucleotides read TGTGCCAGCAGTTCGACAGGGCTTTGGTCACCCCTCCACTTT. This gives the protein CASSSTGLWSPLHF.

This chain joins TRBV11-2 and TRBJ1-3; unclear D gene. Germline loops: CDR1 SGHAT, CDR2 FQNNGV. With 0 bases removed from V and 0 bases from J, the gap between germline ends came to 6 bases. This CDR3 contains 15 residues. The CDR3 spells CASSLDPGSGNTIYF. For the CDR3, the DNA is TGTGCCAGCAGCTTAGACCCAGGCTCTGGAAACACCATATATTTT. Drawing the rest from reference TRBV11-2 and TRBJ1-3, the complete variable domain is EAGVAQSPRYKIIEKRQSVAFWCNPISGHATLYWYQQILGQGPKLLIQFQNNGVVDDSQLPKDRFSAERLKGVDSTLKIQPAKLEDSAVYLCASSLDPGSGNTIYFGEGSWLTVV.

This chain connects TRBV6-6 to TRBJ2-7; D uncertain. With 8 bases removed from V and 4 bases from J, the gap between germline ends came to 21 bases. Looked up from germline, CDR1 is MNHNY and CDR2 is SVGAGI (reference sequence). This CDR3 spans 15 amino acids. CDR3 loop: CASCCKQKAAYEQYF. The CDR3 bases are TGTGCCAGCTGTTGCAAGCAGAAGGCGGCATACGAGCAGTACTTC.

The chain recombines TRBV5-1 with TRBJ2-2, with unresolved D. This CDR3 comprises 13 residues. Germline CDR1 SGHRS, CDR2 YFSETQ. Between the trimmed V and J ends, which lost 7 bases and 6 bases, there was a span of 13 bases. The chain's CDR3 is CASRTARAGELFF. The CDR3 DNA reads TGCGCCAGCCGAACAGCCCGAGCCGGGGAGCTGTTTTTT. The variable domain in full, completed from reference TRBV5-1 and TRBJ2-2, reads KAGVTQTPRYLIKTRGQQVTLSCSPISGHRSVSWYQQTPGQGLQFLFEYFSETQRNKGNFPGRFSGRQFSNSRSEMNVSTLELGDSALYLCASRTARAGELFFGEGSRLTVL.

The chain is built from TRBV4-2 and TRBJ2-5, with D possibly matching TRBD1 (6 bases). From germline, CDR1 is LGHNA and CDR2 YNFKEQ. CDR3 length equals 17 residues. Trimming left V 1 base short and J 1 base short, with 16 bases between. DNA of the CDR3: TGTGCCAGCAGCCAAGCGGCAGGGGCCAATCTCCAAGAGACCCAGTACTTC. Its translation: CASSQAAGANLQETQYF.

This clone was observed a handful of times. J is TRBJ1-6 and V is TRBV6-1; tentative D call: TRBD1 (5 bases). Deletions cut 4 bases from V and 9 bases from J, with 19 bases between. Germline assignment: CDR1 MNHNS and CDR2 SASEGT. The CDR3 has 16 amino acids. The CDR3 protein is CASSVVRAGRSSPLHF. In DNA, the CDR3 is TGTGCCAGCAGTGTGGTACGGGCAGGGAGGAGTTCACCCCTCCACTTT.

V is TRBV28 and J is TRBJ2-7, with 7 bases fitting TRBD1. The CDR3 is 15 amino acids. The ends lost 4 bases at V and 4 bases at J; junction bases unmatched: 10. Germline CDR1 and CDR2: MDHEN and SYDVKM. The CDR3 DNA follows: TGTGCCAGCAGTTCTGGCGAACAGGGGTTGTACGAGCAGTACTTC. Translated, it gives CASSSGEQGLYEQYF.

This clone occurred once. The genes are TRBV14 and TRBJ2-1; 7 bases fit TRBD1. The CDR3 has 15 residues. With V trimmed by 4 bases and J by 8 bases, 11 bases remained unmatched. CDR1 and CDR2 (germline): SGHDN, FVKESK. For the CDR3, the DNA is TGTGCCAGCAGCCCTACAGGGGTCGGATGGTATGAGCAGTTCTTC. Translating gives CASSPTGVGWYEQFF.

The genes are TRBV5-1 and TRBJ1-1, with D maybe TRBD1 (6 bases). Trimming took off 4 bases at V and 2 bases at J, with 21 bases between the two ends. Germline CDR1 is SGHRS and CDR2 is YFSETQ. The CDR3 runs 17 residues. The CDR3 loop is CASSARYLRTANTEAFF. CDR3 in DNA: TGCGCCAGCAGCGCGAGGTACCTAAGGACAGCCAACACTGAAGCTTTCTTT.

The chain couples TRBV27 to TRBJ2-3; D perhaps matches TRBD1 (5 bases). CDR1 is MNHEY, CDR2 SMNVEV, per germline (reference sequence). The CDR3 is 15 amino acids. V lost 1 base and J lost 3, with 11 bases in between. The CDR3 reads CASSLWAGLTDTQYF. CDR3 bases: TGTGCCAGCAGTTTATGGGCAGGGCTTACAGATACGCAGTATTTT.

The chain is built from TRBV6-5 and TRBJ1-1, with 9 bases that match TRBD1. Per germline, CDR1 MNHEY and CDR2 SVGAGI. This CDR3 is 14 amino acids long. V dropped 6 bases and J dropped 3; count of bases not matched to a gene: 5. CDR3 coding DNA: TGTGCCAGCAGCCGACAGGGGGAGCACACTGAAGCTTTCTTT. Translated: CASSRQGEHTEAFF.

This clone has only one observation. This sequence joins TRBV30 and TRBJ2-7, with D perhaps matching TRBD2 (5 bases). The CDR3 totals 14 residues. CDR1 and CDR2 (germline): GTSNPN, SVGIG (reference sequence). V was trimmed by 0 bases and J by 4 bases, leaving 13 bases between them. CDR3 coding DNA: TGTGCCTGGAGTGTACTAGGCAGTCTGTACGAGCAGTACTTC. This sequence encodes CAWSVLGSLYEQYF. The variable domain in full, completed from reference TRBV30 and TRBJ2-7, reads SQTIHQWPATLVQPVGSPLSLECTVEGTSNPNLYWYRQAAGRGLQLLFYSVGIGQISSEVPQNLSASRPQDRQFILSSKKLLLSDSGFYLCAWSVLGSLYEQYFGPGTRLTVT.

The gene calls are TRBV11-2 and TRBJ2-3, with TRBD2 matching over 9 bases. The junction had 12 bases not matched to a gene; V was cut back by 3 bases and J by 2 bases. The germline V gene has CDR1 SGHAT and CDR2 FQNNGV. This CDR3 is 18 amino acids long. The CDR3 DNA is TGTGCCAGCAGCTTGGAACAGGGACTAGCCTTTACCACAGATACGCAGTATTTT. It codes for CASSLEQGLAFTTDTQYF. Complete variable domain (other parts from reference TRBV11-2 and TRBJ2-3): EAGVAQSPRYKIIEKRQSVAFWCNPISGHATLYWYQQILGQGPKLLIQFQNNGVVDDSQLPKDRFSAERLKGVDSTLKIQPAKLEDSAVYLCASSLEQGLAFTTDTQYFGPGTRLTVL.

The V call is TRBV5-1, the J call TRBJ1-2, with a tentative D call TRBD1 (5 bases). The CDR3 consists of 15 residues. In germline, CDR1 is SGHRS, CDR2 YFSETQ. V was shortened by 3 bases and J by 8 bases, with 20 bases between the two germline ends. In DNA, the CDR3 is TGCGCCAGCAGCTCCGCAGGGCCTCAGCGCGAGGGCTACACCTTC. Encoded protein: CASSSAGPQREGYTF. The full variable domain, completed using reference TRBV5-1 and TRBJ1-2, is KAGVTQTPRYLIKTRGQQVTLSCSPISGHRSVSWYQQTPGQGLQFLFEYFSETQRNKGNFPGRFSGRQFSNSRSEMNVSTLELGDSALYLCASSSAGPQREGYTFGSGTRLTVV.